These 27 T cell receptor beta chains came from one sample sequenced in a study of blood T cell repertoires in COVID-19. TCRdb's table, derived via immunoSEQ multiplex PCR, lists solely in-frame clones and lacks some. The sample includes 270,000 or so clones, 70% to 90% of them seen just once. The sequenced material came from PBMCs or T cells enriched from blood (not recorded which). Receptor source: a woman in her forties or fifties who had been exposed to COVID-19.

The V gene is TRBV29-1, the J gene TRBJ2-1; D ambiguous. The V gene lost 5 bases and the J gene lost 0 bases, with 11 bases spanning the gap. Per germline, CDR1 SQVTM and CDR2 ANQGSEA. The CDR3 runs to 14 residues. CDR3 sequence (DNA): TGCAGCGTTCGGAGCTCGAGCTCCTACAATGAGCAGTTCTTC. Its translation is CSVRSSSSYNEQFF.

DNA for the CDR3: TGTGCCAGCAGCCCTTACCAGGGGATAAACACTGAAGCTTTCTTT. Residues: CASSPYQGINTEAFF. This chain joins TRBV7-9 and TRBJ1-1; D is perhaps TRBD1 (6 bases). Germline values: CDR1 SEHNR, CDR2 FQNEAQ (reference sequence). This CDR3 region has 15 residues. Trimming took 5 bases from V and 2 from J, leaving 15 bases between them.

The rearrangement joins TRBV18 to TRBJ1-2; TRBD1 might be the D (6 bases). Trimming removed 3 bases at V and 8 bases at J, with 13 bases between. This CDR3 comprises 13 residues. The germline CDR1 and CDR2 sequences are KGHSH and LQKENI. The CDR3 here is CASSPNREWGYTF. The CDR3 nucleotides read TGTGCCAGCTCACCTAACAGGGAATGGGGCTACACCTTC.

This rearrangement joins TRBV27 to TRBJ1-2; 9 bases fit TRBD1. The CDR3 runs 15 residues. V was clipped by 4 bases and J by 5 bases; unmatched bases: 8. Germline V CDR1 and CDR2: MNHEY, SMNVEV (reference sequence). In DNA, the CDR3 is TGTGCCAGCAGTTCTTACAGGGGGCAATCGTATGGCTACACCTTC. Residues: CASSSYRGQSYGYTF.

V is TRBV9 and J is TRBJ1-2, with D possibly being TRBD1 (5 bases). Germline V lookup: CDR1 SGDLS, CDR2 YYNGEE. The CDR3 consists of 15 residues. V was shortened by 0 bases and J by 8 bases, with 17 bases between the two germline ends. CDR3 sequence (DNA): TGTGCCAGCAGCGTAGCTCCGGACACTGGAGTCGGCTACACCTTC. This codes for CASSVAPDTGVGYTF.

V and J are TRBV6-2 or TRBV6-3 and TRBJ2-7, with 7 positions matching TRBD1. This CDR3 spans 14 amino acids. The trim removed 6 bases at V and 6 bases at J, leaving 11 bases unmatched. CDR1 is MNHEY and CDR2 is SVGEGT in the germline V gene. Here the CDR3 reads CASSHGTENSEQYF. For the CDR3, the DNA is TGTGCCAGCAGCCACGGGACAGAGAACTCCGAGCAGTACTTC.

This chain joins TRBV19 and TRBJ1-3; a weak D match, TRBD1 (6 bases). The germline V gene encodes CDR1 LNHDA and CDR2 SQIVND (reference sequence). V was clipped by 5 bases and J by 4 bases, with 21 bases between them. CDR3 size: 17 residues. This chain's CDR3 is CASSAGTSESAGNTIYF. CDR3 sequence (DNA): TGTGCCAGTAGTGCCGGGACAAGCGAATCGGCCGGAAACACCATATATTTT.

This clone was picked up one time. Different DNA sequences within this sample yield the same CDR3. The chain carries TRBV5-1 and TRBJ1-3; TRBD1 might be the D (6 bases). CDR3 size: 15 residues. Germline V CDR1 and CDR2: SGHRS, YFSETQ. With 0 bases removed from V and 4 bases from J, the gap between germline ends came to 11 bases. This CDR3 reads CASSLATGTGNTIYF. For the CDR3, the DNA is TGCGCCAGCAGCTTGGCCACAGGGACGGGAAACACCATATATTTT.

CDR3 nucleotides: TGTGCCAGCAGTGAAAGGGGCCCTAATCAGCCCCAGCATTTT. Translation gives CASSERGPNQPQHF. This chain links TRBV6-1 with TRBJ1-5; TRBD1 might be the D (5 bases). The CDR3 extends over 14 amino acids. CDR1 and CDR2 (germline): MNHNS, SASEGT. V was pared by 2 bases and J by 4 bases, with 9 bases between.

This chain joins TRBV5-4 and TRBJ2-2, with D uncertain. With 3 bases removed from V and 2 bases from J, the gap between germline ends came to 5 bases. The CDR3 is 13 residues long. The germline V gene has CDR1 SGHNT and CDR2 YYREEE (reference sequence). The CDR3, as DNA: TGTGCCAGCAGCTGGCCAAACACCGGGGAGCTGTTTTTT. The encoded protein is CASSWPNTGELFF.

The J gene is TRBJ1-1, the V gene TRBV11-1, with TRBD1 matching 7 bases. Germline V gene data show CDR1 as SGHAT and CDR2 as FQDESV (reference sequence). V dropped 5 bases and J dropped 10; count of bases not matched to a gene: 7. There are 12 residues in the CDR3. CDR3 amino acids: CASSTRQGSAFF. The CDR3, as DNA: TGTGCCAGCAGCACCCGACAGGGTTCAGCTTTCTTT. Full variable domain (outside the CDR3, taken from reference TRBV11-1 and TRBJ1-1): EAEVAQSPRYKITEKSQAVAFWCDPISGHATLYWYRQILGQGPELLVQFQDESVVDDSQLPKDRFSAERLKGVDSTLKIQPAELGDSAMYLCASSTRQGSAFFGQGTRLTVV.

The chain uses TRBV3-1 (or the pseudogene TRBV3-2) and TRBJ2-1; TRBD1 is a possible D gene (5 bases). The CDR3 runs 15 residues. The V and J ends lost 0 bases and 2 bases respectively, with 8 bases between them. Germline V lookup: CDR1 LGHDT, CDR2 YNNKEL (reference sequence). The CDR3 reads CASSQDSTAYNEQFF. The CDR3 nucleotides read TGTGCCAGCAGCCAAGATTCGACAGCCTACAATGAGCAGTTCTTC.

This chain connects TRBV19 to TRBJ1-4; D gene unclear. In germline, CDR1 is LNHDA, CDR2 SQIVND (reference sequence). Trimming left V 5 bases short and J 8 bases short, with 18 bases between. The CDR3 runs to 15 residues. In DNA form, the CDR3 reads TGTGCCAGTAGTGCCCTTCTGGGAGTAGGGGAAAAACTGTTTTTT. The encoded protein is CASSALLGVGEKLFF.

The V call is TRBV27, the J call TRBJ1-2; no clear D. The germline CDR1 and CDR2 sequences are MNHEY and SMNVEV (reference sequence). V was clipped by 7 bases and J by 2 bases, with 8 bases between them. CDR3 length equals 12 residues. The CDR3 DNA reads TGTGCCAGCAAAACGCGAAACTATGGCTACACCTTC. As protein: CASKTRNYGYTF.

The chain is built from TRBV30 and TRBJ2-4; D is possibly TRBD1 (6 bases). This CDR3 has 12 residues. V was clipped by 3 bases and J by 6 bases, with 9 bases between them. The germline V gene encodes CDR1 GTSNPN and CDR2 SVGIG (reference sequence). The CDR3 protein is CAWRTGLNIQYF. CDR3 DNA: TGTGCCTGGAGGACAGGACTAAACATTCAGTACTTC.

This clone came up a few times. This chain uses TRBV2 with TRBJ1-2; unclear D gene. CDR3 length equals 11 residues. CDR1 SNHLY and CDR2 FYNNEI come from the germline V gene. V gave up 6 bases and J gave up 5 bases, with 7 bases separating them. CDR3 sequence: CASRSVYGYTF. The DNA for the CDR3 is TGTGCCAGCAGATCGGTTTATGGCTACACCTTC.

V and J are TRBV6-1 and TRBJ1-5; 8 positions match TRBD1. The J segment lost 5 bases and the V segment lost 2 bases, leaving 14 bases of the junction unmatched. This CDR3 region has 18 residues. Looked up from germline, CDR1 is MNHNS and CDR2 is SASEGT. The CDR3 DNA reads TGTGCCAGCAGTGAACCGGGTAGGAGGACAGGGTCGGATCAGCCCCAGCATTTT. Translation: CASSEPGRRTGSDQPQHF.

The CDR3 sequence: CASSVTGTNEQFF. The CDR3 DNA sequence: TGTGCCAGCAGCGTAACAGGCACCAATGAGCAGTTCTTC. V gene TRBV9 combines with J gene TRBJ2-1; possible D gene TRBD1, 5 bases. V was trimmed by 1 base and J by 6 bases, leaving 8 bases between them. The germline V gene has CDR1 SGDLS and CDR2 YYNGEE. The length of the CDR3 is 13 residues. Full variable domain (outside the CDR3, taken from reference TRBV9 and TRBJ2-1): DSGVTQTPKHLITATGQRVTLRCSPRSGDLSVYWYQQSLDQGLQFLIQYYNGEERAKGNILERFSAQQFPDLHSELNLSSLELGDSALYFCASSVTGTNEQFFGPGTRLTVL.

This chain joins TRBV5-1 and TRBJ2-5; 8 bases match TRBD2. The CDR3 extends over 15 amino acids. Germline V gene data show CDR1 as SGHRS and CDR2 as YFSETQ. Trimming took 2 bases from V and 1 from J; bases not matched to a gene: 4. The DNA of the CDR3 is TGCGCCAGCAGCTTCCTAGCGGGTCCCCAAGAGACCCAGTACTTC. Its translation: CASSFLAGPQETQYF.

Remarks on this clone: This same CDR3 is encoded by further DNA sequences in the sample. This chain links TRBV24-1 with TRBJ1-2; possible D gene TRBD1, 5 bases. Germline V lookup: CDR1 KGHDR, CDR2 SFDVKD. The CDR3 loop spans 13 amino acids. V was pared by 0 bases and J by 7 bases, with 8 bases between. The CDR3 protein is CATSDLWGGGYTF. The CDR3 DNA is TGTGCCACCAGTGATTTGTGGGGGGGTGGCTACACCTTC.

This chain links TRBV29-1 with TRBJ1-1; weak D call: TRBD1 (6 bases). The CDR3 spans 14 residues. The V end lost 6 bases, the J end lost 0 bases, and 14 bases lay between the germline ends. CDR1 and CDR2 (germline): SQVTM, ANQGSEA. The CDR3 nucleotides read TGCAGCGTGGCAAGACAGGTACTGAACACTGAAGCTTTCTTT. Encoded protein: CSVARQVLNTEAFF.

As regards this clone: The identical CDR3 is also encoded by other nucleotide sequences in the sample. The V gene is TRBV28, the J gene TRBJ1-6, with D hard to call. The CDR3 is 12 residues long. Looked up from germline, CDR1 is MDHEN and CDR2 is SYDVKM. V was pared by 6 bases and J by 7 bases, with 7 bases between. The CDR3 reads CASSSGNSPLHF. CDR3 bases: TGTGCCAGCAGCTCAGGAAATTCACCCCTCCACTTT.

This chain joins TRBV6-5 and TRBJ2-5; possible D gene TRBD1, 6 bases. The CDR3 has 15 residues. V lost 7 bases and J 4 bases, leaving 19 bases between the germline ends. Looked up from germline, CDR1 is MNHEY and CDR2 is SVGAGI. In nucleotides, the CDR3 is TGTGCCAGCAATCCTACAGGGTCGGCTCGAGAGACCCAGTACTTC. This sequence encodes CASNPTGSARETQYF.

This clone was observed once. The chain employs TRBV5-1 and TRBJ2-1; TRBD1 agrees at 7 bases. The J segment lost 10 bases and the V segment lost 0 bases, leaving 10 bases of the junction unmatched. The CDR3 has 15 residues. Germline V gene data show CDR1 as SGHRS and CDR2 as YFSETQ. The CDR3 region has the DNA TGCGCCAGCAGCTTGGTTGAGGGGGCCCAAGGAGAGCAGTTCTTC. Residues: CASSLVEGAQGEQFF.

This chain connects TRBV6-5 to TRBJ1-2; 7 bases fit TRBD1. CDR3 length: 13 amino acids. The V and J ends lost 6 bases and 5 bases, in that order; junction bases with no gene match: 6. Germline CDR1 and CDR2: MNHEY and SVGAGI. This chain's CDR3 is CASSKGQNYGYTF. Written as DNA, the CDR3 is TGTGCCAGCAGCAAGGGACAGAATTATGGCTACACCTTC.

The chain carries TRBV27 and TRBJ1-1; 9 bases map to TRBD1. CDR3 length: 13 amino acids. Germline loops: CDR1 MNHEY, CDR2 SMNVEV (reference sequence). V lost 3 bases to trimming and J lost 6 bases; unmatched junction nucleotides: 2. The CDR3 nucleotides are TGTGCCAGCAGTTTTGGGGACAGGGCTGAAGCTTTCTTT. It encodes CASSFGDRAEAFF.

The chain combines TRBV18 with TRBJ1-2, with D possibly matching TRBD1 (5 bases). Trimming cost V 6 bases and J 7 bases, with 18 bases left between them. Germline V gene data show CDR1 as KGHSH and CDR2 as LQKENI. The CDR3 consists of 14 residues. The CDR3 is CASSSERTTGGYTF. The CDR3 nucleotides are TGTGCCAGCTCCTCTGAGAGGACAACTGGTGGCTACACCTTC.